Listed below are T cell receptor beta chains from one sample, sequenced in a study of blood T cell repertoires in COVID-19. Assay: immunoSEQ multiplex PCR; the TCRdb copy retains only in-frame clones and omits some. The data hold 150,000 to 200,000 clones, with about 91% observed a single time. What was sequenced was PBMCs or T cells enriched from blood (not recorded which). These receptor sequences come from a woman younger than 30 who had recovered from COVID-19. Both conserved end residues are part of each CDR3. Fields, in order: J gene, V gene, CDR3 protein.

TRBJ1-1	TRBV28	CASSLATNTEAFF
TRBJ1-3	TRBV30	CAWRTGSGNTIYF
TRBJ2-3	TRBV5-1	CASHRAGYTDTQYF
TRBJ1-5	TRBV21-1	CASSRDRASNQPQHF
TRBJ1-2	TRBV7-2	CASSLLGDRGLPYTF
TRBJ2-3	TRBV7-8	CASSLGEGGDYRSDTQYF
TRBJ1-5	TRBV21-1	CASSKDWGDSNQPQHF
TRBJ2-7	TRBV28	CASRKQGVEQYF
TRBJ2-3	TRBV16	CASSGSGRTDTQYF
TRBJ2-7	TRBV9	CASSVAGTPSSYEQYF
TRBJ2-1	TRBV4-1	CASSQVGSWNEQFF
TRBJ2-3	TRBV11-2	CASSFRQQGTQYF
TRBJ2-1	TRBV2	CASPGDRGYNEQFF
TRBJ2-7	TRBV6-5	CASVFFGRVVEQYF
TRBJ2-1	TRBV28	CASDAGQGLSSEQFF
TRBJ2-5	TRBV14	CASSQDELETQYF
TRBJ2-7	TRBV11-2	CASSRTSAFGEQYF
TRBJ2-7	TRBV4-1	CASSQNLAGGPLYEQYF
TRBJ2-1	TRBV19	CASSSGLTYNEQFF
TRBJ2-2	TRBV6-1	CASSELAGGGELFF
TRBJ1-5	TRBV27	CASRTGQGSNQPQHF
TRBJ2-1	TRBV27	CATGSGSSYNEQFF
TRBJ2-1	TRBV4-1	CASSPSLGTSGYNEQFF
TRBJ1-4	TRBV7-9	CASSPTVSTNEKLFF
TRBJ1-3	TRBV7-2	CASSRPGTGYTIYF
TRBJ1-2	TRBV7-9	CASKPTGNYGYTF
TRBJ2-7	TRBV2	CASSVLTAGTSGRLSAYEQYF
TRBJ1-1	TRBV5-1	CASSPGTGGFVTEAFF
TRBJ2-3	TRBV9	CASSVAGGRATDTQYF
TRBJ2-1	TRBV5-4	CASSLGLAGGVGYEQFF
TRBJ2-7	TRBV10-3	CAIRKGLVTYEQYF
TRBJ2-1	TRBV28	CASSGEAASSYNEQFF
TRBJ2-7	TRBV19	CASSPRGGEQYF
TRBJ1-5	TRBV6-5	CASREGDASQPQHF
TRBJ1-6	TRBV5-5	CASSGQDNSPLHF
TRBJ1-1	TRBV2	CASSPPGQRGTEAFF
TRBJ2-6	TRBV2	CASTQYTSSGANVLTF
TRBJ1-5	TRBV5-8	CASSPRSLNQPQHF
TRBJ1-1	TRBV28	CATQRVQDTEAFF
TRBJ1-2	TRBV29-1	CSVWHGGGYGYTF
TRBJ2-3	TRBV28	CASSLGGPKDTQYF
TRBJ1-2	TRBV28	CASSPLVGGGYTF
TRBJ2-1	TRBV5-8	CASSLGGQGSNEQFF
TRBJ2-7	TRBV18	CASSRLAGIFYEQYF
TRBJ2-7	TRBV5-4	CASSYDRVSEQYF
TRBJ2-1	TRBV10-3	CAAGEEGQFF
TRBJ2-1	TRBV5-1	CASYLGPSYNEQFF
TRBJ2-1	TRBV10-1	CAVSRDSGVHNEQFF
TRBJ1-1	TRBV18	CASSMSEQGEAFF
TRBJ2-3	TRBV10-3	CATLAVLTDTQYF
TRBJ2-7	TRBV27	CASSPRGRAGHEQYF
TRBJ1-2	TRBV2	CASSGSLIAGYGYTF